This TCR beta chain was captured by sequencing in a study of T cell responses to AZD1222 COVID-19 vaccine. Findings and caveats of the study: Close to half of all spike-specific TCRs reportedly target regions of the variants that are unmutated. Spike-wide coverage was observed for vaccine-associated CD4 TCRs, with dominant responses at 160-218 and 743-854. Mostly white British, mostly female donors; authors suggested clonal diversity may be underestimated.

Pooling of second doses given at about 4 or about 12 weeks was done. Comments on this clone: The antigen is unknown.

Profiling relied on immunoSEQ multiplex PCR, and the TCRdb table lists in-frame clones only, not all of them. Of under 170,000 clones detected, around 90% appear once; the ten largest clones hold roughly 3.1%. Trimming took off 3 bases at V and 4 bases at J, with 13 bases between the two ends. This CDR3 has 15 amino acids. CDR1 and CDR2 from the germline V gene are KGHSH and LQKENI. The source material was peripheral blood, sampled 28 days after the second AZD1222 dose. The rearrangement uses TRBV18 and TRBJ1-3; weak D call: TRBD1 (5 bases). This sequence originates from an adult who received the AZD1222 COVID-19 vaccine. The CDR3 region has the DNA TGTGCCAGCTCACCTCTTACGACAGCGGGAAACACCATATATTTT. It codes for CASSPLTTAGNTIYF. The full variable domain, with the rest looked up from reference TRBV18 and TRBJ1-3, is NAGVMQNPRHLVRRRGQEARLRCSPMKGHSHVYWYRQLPEEGLKFMVYLQKENIIDESGMPKERFSAEFPKEGPSILRIQQVVRGDSAAYFCASSPLTTAGNTIYFGEGSWLTVV.